This T cell receptor beta chain appears in the sequencing data of a study of cytomegalovirus exposure and HLA in healthy donors listed by TCRdb under 2017. For context, the study as a whole: According to a later analysis, the 120 or so validation repertoires were produced on the same platform as the roughly 700 repertoires of the first cohort. The aim of the study was to test whether cataloging public T cell receptors could identify signatures of past pathogen exposure. A separate validation cohort of roughly 120 different subjects was used in addition to the approximately 700-subject first cohort. High-throughput TCR immunosequencing, statistical association of individual TCRs with disease status, and machine learning were combined to predict cytomegalovirus infection status.

From its cysteine to its phenylalanine, the CDR3 spans 15 amino acids. Only CDR3 DNA is held: 45 bases, read in frame from base 1. The CDR1 and CDR2 encoded by the germline V gene are MDHEN and SYDVKM. V and J are trimmed by 2 bases and 8 bases, and the gene matches miss 9 bases of the junction. Of note for this clone: The antigen it recognizes is unknown. It has no much larger one-base neighbor in the sample; base qualities were not kept.

Separate from the roughly 650-subject first cohort, the validation cohort of about 130 subjects was the group to which the donors belonged. Libraries were constructed by the immunoSEQ multiplex PCR assay. The authors' pipeline ran thus. A statistical classification framework was built for diagnosing cytomegalovirus status from the catalog of TCR beta chain sequences. Entries here come from immuneACCESS through TCRdb and include only in-frame sequences with V and J called. Some clones fail to appear in such tables; in the studies checked, an unresolved V gene covers under half of the shortfall, and the cause of the remainder is unknown. Clone size and V and J calls were adopted from that table, with D and trimming inferred from the DNA. The sample data list more than 150,000 clones, and 70% to 90% of these were observed just once. 3% of the sample lies in the top ten. Broad study findings and their caveats: The classifier was reported to diagnose cytomegalovirus status with high specificity and sensitivity in both the original cohort and the validation cohort. All 120 or so repertoires were used to score co-occurrence in the validation cohort in a later analysis, because that analysis had no HLA typing for the cohort. Across donors, most TCR sequences were observed very rarely, whereas some public TCRs were present in many individuals. Three of the identified cytomegalovirus-associated TCR beta chains were confirmed in vitro to be specific for cytomegalovirus antigens. It was suggested by the authors that the approach could potentially be generalized to other disease states and immunological phenotypes. In a later analysis, TCRs clustered in the first cohort were found to also tend to co-occur in the approximately 120 validation repertoires, with approximately 94% of cluster scores above 0. The study gave a list of over 150 TCR beta chains associated with cytomegalovirus.

This TCR was recovered from a man younger than 30 in good health and CMV-seronegative. The V gene is TRBV28 and the J gene is TRBJ1-2, with 9 middle bases fitting TRBD1. Sequences were obtained from PBMCs. In nucleotides, the sequence is TGTGCCAGCAGTTTAACTGGGGGGACAGGGAAGGGCTACACCTTC. It encodes CASSLTGGTGKGYTF.